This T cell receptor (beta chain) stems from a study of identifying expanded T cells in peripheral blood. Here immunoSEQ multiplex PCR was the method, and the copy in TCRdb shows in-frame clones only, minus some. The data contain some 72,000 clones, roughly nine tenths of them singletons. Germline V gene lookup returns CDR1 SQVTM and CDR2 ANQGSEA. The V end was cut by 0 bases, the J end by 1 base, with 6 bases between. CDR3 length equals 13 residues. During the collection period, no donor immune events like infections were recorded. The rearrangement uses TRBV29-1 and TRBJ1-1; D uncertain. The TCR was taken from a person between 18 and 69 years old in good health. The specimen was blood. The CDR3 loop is CSVEDTPNTEAFF. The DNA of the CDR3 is TGCAGCGTTGAAGACACCCCGAACACTGAAGCTTTCTTT.